This T cell receptor beta chain came from a study of human T cells and chemical hapten exposure. Across the study: Skin of the upper inner arm, around 2 cm by around 2 cm, received 2% DPC for sensitization. General study results and limits: Among expanded TCRs, significantly more large CDR3 similarity clusters formed than among controls. More PT1 expanded TCRs went with higher patch test scores.

Study processing details: Per sample, the median was around 100,000 TCRs, with values from approximately 25,000 to 650,000. MiXCR was run by TCRdb on the RACE reads, yielding one entry per CDR3 protein. TCRdb's processing, not the authors' own work, is the source of the V and J calls. The sample holds about 97,000 distinct CDR3 sequences, 27% seen once. A few counts support this clonotype. Its antigen is still unknown. The ends were cut back, 0 bases at V and 4 bases at J, with 11 bases in the middle. Germline values: CDR1 MNHEY, CDR2 SVGEGT. The CDR3 has 15 amino acids. As for time point: patch test 3, about 24 weeks after DPC sensitization. Indicated treatment: therapeutic diphenylcyclopropenone sensitization with weekly scalp DPC.

The sequencing used whole blood, collected in connection with sensitization to the hapten diphenylcyclopropenone (DPC). This TCR was sampled from a man between 40 and 49 years old with alopecia areata. Some clones in this sample may be carry-over from other donors' samples. V is TRBV6-2 or TRBV6-3 and J is TRBJ2-3; D remains ambiguous. CDR3 DNA sequence: TGTGCCAGCAGTTACTCACGGTTTGGGGCAGATACGCAGTATTTT. Translation gives CASSYSRFGADTQYF.